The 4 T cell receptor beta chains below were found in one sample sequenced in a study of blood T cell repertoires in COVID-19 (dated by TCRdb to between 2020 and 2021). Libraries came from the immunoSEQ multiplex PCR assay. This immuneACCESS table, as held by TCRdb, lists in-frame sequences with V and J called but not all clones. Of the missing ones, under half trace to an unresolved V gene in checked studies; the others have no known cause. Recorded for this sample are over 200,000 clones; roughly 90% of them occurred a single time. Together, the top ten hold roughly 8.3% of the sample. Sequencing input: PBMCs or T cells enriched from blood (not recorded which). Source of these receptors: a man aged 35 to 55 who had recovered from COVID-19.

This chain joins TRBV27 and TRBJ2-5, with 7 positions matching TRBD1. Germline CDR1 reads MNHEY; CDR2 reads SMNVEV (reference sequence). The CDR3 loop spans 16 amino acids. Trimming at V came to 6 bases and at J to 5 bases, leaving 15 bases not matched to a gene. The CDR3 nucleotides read TGTGCCAGCAGATCAACATCAAGGGGGCGTGGGGAGACCCAGTACTTC. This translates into CASRSTSRGRGETQYF.

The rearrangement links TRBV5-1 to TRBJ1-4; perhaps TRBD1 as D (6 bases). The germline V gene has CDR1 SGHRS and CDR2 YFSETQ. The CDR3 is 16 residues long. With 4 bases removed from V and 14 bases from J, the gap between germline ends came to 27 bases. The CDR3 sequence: CASSPTAQGLNRNLFF. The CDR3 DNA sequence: TGCGCCAGCAGCCCAACTGCACAGGGTTTAAATCGCAATCTGTTTTTT.

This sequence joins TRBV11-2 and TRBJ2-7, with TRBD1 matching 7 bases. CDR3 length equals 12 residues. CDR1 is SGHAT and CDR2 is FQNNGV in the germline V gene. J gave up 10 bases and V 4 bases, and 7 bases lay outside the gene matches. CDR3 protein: CASSSPGDRQYF. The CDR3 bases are TGTGCCAGCAGCTCCCCCGGGGACAGACAGTACTTC.

DNA for the CDR3: TGTGCCAGCAGCAGGACTAGCAATCCAGATACGCAGTATTTT. Translating gives CASSRTSNPDTQYF. The chain uses TRBV6-2 or TRBV6-3 and TRBJ2-3; 8 positions match TRBD2. The V segment lost 6 bases and the J segment 4 bases; nucleotides outside the gene matches: 6. CDR3 length equals 14 residues. Germline assignment: CDR1 MNHEY and CDR2 SVGEGT.